The TCR beta chain under discussion was sequenced for a study of T-cell reconstitution after alpha-beta-depleted transplantation in children. Broader study findings: At one year after transplant, newly produced T cells mostly accounted for T-cell counts and diversity. Elevated TCRbeta diversity at day 60 was traced, in some patients, to surviving recipient T cells and thymic progenitors.

The TCRbeta library incorporated unique molecular identifiers. TCRdb used MiXCR to reprocess the PCR reads, holding one entry per CDR3 protein. The table includes hundreds of thousands of distinct CDR3 sequences, 16% detected once. The length of the CDR3 is 15 residues. Germline V gives CDR1 LGHNA, CDR2 YNFKEQ. The V end lost 0 bases, the J end lost 7 bases, and 15 bases lay between the germline ends. This clonotype was recorded at least ten times. Antigen unknown. The receptor's source is a male patient between 2 and 10 years old who had a stem cell transplant for acute lymphoblastic leukemia, so the T cells may come from the graft donor. The rearrangement links TRBV4-2 to TRBJ2-5; D is unclear. The sequences come from PBMCs, mostly from graft donor cells, collected 360 days after TCRalphabeta/CD19-depleted stem cell transplant. CDR3 residues: CASSQDALAAGTQYF. For the CDR3, the DNA is TGTGCCAGCAGCCAAGATGCCCTCGCTGCCGGGACCCAGTACTTC.